Listed here are 26 T cell receptor beta chains from one sample, sequenced in a study of CD8+ T cells in alopecia areata. RNA, once extracted, was reverse transcribed into cDNA for use as the sequencing template. The method was immunoSEQ multiplex PCR; TCRdb's version includes in-frame clones alone and lacks a portion of them. The sample yields roughly 250,000 clones, around two thirds seen once. Sequencing was performed on CD4+ T cells sorted from blood, taken at week 0. These receptors were collected from a human donor with alopecia areata.

This rearrangement joins TRBV4-3 to TRBJ2-7; D unresolved. The CDR3 covers 14 residues. The germline V gene has CDR1 LGHNA and CDR2 YSLEER. Trimming removed 1 base at V and 1 base at J, with 8 bases between. The CDR3 DNA follows: TGCGCCAGCAGCCAAGGGACGCGATCCTACGAGCAGTACTTC. This sequence encodes CASSQGTRSYEQYF.

This clone appeared a single time. In nucleotides, the CDR3 is TGTGCCTGCCCGACGACACCACCTGGTTTCTCTGGGGCCAACGTCCTGACTTTC. It is translated as CACPTTPPGFSGANVLTF. The chain is built from TRBV30 and TRBJ2-6; D is undetermined. This CDR3 comprises 18 residues. The V gene lost 6 bases and the J gene lost 0 bases, with 21 bases spanning the gap. Germline CDR1 GTSNPN, CDR2 SVGIG (reference sequence).

The chain couples TRBV11-2 to TRBJ2-4; D tentatively reads TRBD1 or TRBD2 (6 bases each). Germline V gene lookup returns CDR1 SGHAT and CDR2 FQNNGV. V lost 0 bases to trimming and J lost 6 bases, with 21 bases between them. CDR3 length: 18 residues. In DNA form, the CDR3 reads TGTGCCAGCAGCTTAGACCGGAGGTTCCGGGGGCAAGGAAACATTCAGTACTTC. Amino acid sequence: CASSLDRRFRGQGNIQYF.

This chain joins TRBV25-1 and TRBJ2-1, with a tentative D call TRBD2 (6 bases). The ends were cut back, 6 bases at V and 7 bases at J, with 13 bases in the middle. CDR1 MGHDK and CDR2 SYGVNS come from the germline V gene. The CDR3 runs to 13 residues. CDR3 sequence reads: CASSRGLSNEQFF. For the CDR3, the DNA is TGTGCCAGCAGCCGGGGACTCTCAAATGAGCAGTTCTTC.

This clone is a singleton in its sample. This chain connects TRBV25-1 to TRBJ2-5; no clear D. The CDR3 totals 14 residues. V dropped 2 bases and J dropped 2 bases, with 9 bases sitting between them. The germline CDR1 and CDR2 sequences are MGHDK and SYGVNS. The CDR3 coding sequence is TGTGCCAGCAGTGAAGCAAGGGCGCAAGAGACCCAGTACTTC. It yields the protein CASSEARAQETQYF.

Regarding this clone: Compared with germline, one end of the junction differs, possibly owing to a read error. The chain uses TRBV7-7 and TRBJ2-1; maybe TRBD2 (6 bases). This CDR3 is 14 amino acids long. Germline loops: CDR1 SSHAT, CDR2 FNYEAQ (reference sequence). CDR3 DNA sequence: TGTGCTAGCAGCCCGGGGGTACGAGACAATGAGCAGTTCTTC. Residues: CASSPGVRDNEQFF.

The V call is TRBV10-3, the J call TRBJ2-5; D gene ambiguous. CDR1 is ENHRY, CDR2 SYGVKD, per germline. The length of the CDR3 is 12 residues. V was shortened by 0 bases and J by 5 bases, with 4 bases between the two germline ends. The CDR3 coding sequence is TGTGCCATCAGTGAGTCGTTGGAGACCCAGTACTTC. It encodes CAISESLETQYF.

This rearrangement joins TRBV7-8 to TRBJ2-7, with TRBD1 matching over 10 bases. Germline V lookup: CDR1 SGHVS, CDR2 FQNEAQ. CDR3 size: 15 residues. Trimming removed 5 bases from V and 3 bases from J; junction bases left unmatched: 7. The CDR3: CASSPRDRGFYEQYF. DNA of the CDR3: TGTGCCAGCAGCCCCCGGGACAGGGGTTTCTACGAGCAGTACTTC.

This clone was observed once. This chain uses TRBV29-1 with TRBJ2-5; 8 nucleotides match TRBD1. The V segment lost 7 bases and the J segment 6 bases; nucleotides outside the gene matches: 7. Germline V CDR1 and CDR2: SQVTM, ANQGSEA. The CDR3 runs to 12 residues. CDR3 sequence: CSADRGLQTQYF. CDR3 nucleotides: TGCAGCGCCGACAGGGGTCTGCAGACCCAGTACTTC.

V and J are TRBV4-2 and TRBJ1-2, with D hard to call. Between the trimmed V and J ends, which lost 7 bases and 6 bases, there was a span of 15 bases. CDR1 LGHNA and CDR2 YNFKEQ come from the germline V gene. CDR3 length equals 13 residues. CDR3 sequence (DNA): TGTGCCAGCACCATAATGGGATCTGATGGCTACACCTTC. Residues: CASTIMGSDGYTF.

This chain uses TRBV10-3 with TRBJ2-7, with no clear D. V was clipped by 4 bases and J by 6 bases, with 13 bases between them. The CDR3 contains 13 residues. CDR1 and CDR2 from the germline V gene are ENHRY and SYGVKD. The CDR3 DNA reads as TGTGCCATCAGTGGTCTTACCTTGGGCGAGCAGTACTTC. As protein: CAISGLTLGEQYF.

The rearrangement joins TRBV29-1 to TRBJ1-1; a possible D gene is TRBD1 (5 bases). Per germline, CDR1 SQVTM and CDR2 ANQGSEA. V gave up 6 bases and J gave up 5 bases, with 10 bases separating them. This CDR3 spans 11 amino acids. The CDR3 sequence is CSVRRGTEAFF. DNA for the CDR3: TGCAGCGTAAGACGGGGGACTGAAGCTTTCTTT.

The genes are TRBV20-1 and TRBJ2-4, with D maybe TRBD1 (6 bases). The CDR3 spans 11 residues. V lost 2 bases and J lost 11, with 10 bases in between. From germline, CDR1 is DFQATT and CDR2 SNEGSKA (reference sequence). The CDR3 bases are TGCAGTGCTAGAACAGGGACCCTTCAGTACTTC. As protein: CSARTGTLQYF.

The V gene is TRBV7-2, the J gene TRBJ1-1; 7 nucleotides match TRBD1. The CDR3 totals 13 residues. The V segment lost 3 bases and the J segment 3 bases; nucleotides outside the gene matches: 1. The V gene's germline CDR1 is SGHTA and CDR2 FQGNSA. The CDR3 DNA reads TGTGCCAGCAGCTTTGACAGGGACACTGAAGCTTTCTTT. Translating gives CASSFDRDTEAFF.

J is TRBJ2-1 and V is TRBV4-1; 8 positions agree with TRBD2. CDR1 MGHRA and CDR2 YSYEKL come from the germline V gene. The CDR3 runs to 17 residues. J was trimmed by 4 bases and V by 0 bases; bases with no gene match: 8. The CDR3 coding sequence is TGCGCCAGCAGCCAAGATAAAATAGCGGGGAGGTACAATGAGCAGTTCTTC. Encoded protein: CASSQDKIAGRYNEQFF.

V usage is TRBV30 and J usage is TRBJ2-1; possibly TRBD2 for D (5 bases). Germline V gene lookup returns CDR1 GTSNPN and CDR2 SVGIG (reference sequence). Deletions cut 0 bases from V and 10 bases from J, with 16 bases between. The CDR3 contains 14 residues. CDR3 nucleotides: TGTGCCTGGAGTGTAGCCCTTAACACGGGGGAGCAGTTCTTC. Translating it yields CAWSVALNTGEQFF.

The chain recombines TRBV14 with TRBJ1-2; 8 bases are a match to TRBD1. J lost 5 bases, V lost 1 base, and 3 bases had no gene match. This CDR3 contains 14 residues. The V gene's germline CDR1 is SGHDN and CDR2 FVKESK. CDR3: CASSQVDRVYGYTF. The CDR3, as DNA: TGTGCCAGCAGCCAAGTGGACAGGGTGTATGGCTACACCTTC. Looking up the rest from reference TRBV14 and TRBJ1-2 gives the full variable domain: EAGVTQFPSHSVIEKGQTVTLRCDPISGHDNLYWYRRVMGKEIKFLLHFVKESKQDESGMPNNRFLAERTGGTYSTLKVQPAELEDSGVYFCASSQVDRVYGYTFGSGTRLTVV.

This chain joins TRBV7-8 and TRBJ2-4, with 11 bases aligning to TRBD1. CDR1 and CDR2 (germline): SGHVS, FQNEAQ. The V segment lost 5 bases and the J segment 8 bases; nucleotides outside the gene matches: 8. The CDR3 spans 15 residues. The chain's CDR3 is CASSRGQGAWYIQYF. In DNA form, the CDR3 reads TGTGCCAGCAGCCGTGGACAGGGGGCTTGGTACATTCAGTACTTC.

The V call is TRBV29-1, the J call TRBJ1-2, with 7 positions matching TRBD1. The trim removed 4 bases at V and 8 bases at J, leaving 4 bases unmatched. Germline V gene sequence: CDR1 SQVTM, CDR2 ANQGSEA. This CDR3 spans 11 amino acids. In DNA form, the CDR3 reads TGCAGCGTTGTGACAGGGTTAGGCTACACCTTC. It is translated as CSVVTGLGYTF.

This clone is a singleton in its sample. The chain links TRBV10-3 to TRBJ2-5; D might be TRBD1 (5 bases). From germline, CDR1 is ENHRY and CDR2 SYGVKD. Trimming took 4 bases from V and 5 from J, leaving 11 bases between them. The CDR3 loop spans 13 amino acids. The CDR3 nucleotides read TGTGCCATCAGTGGTGGGGCGCAGGAGACCCAGTACTTC. Its translation: CAISGGAQETQYF.

V gene TRBV7-3 combines with J gene TRBJ2-7; 7 bases are shared with TRBD2. The CDR3 covers 15 residues. CDR1 is SGHTA and CDR2 is FQGTGA in the germline V gene. Trimming cost V 2 bases and J 9 bases; bases outside gene matches: 13. The CDR3 DNA reads TGTGCCAGCAGCTTATGGCTAGCGGCAGGAGTCGGGCAGTACTTC. Amino acid sequence: CASSLWLAAGVGQYF. The entire variable domain, with the rest obtained from reference TRBV7-3 and TRBJ2-7, is as follows: GAGVSQTPSNKVTEKGKYVELRCDPISGHTALYWYRQSLGQGPEFLIYFQGTGAADDSGLPNDRFFAVRPEGSVSTLKIQRTERGDSAVYLCASSLWLAAGVGQYFGPGTRLTVT.

This sequence joins TRBV29-1 and TRBJ2-3; 8 bases align to TRBD2. With 8 bases clipped from V and 4 bases from J, the junction kept 14 bases outside the gene matches. The CDR3 runs to 15 residues. Germline assignment: CDR1 SQVTM and CDR2 ANQGSEA. The CDR3 DNA is TGCAGCTCACGAGCACGGGGGGGATCTTCAGATACGCAGTATTTT. Protein sequence: CSSRARGGSSDTQYF.

This rearrangement joins TRBV27 to TRBJ2-5, with a possible D match to TRBD1 (5 bases). V was cut by 5 bases and J by 7 bases, with 14 bases left in between. Looked up from germline, CDR1 is MNHEY and CDR2 is SMNVEV (reference sequence). CDR3 length: 13 amino acids. The CDR3 coding sequence is TGTGCCAGCAGTAGGGCAGGGATTGGGACCCAGTACTTC. It yields the protein CASSRAGIGTQYF.

The gene calls are TRBV9 and TRBJ2-3, with TRBD2 matching 9 bases. This CDR3 comprises 15 residues. The germline V gene encodes CDR1 SGDLS and CDR2 YYNGEE. J lost 6 bases, V lost 1 base, and 6 bases had no gene match. The CDR3 bases are TGTGCCAGCAGCGTATTGAGCGGGGGGACCGATACGCAGTATTTT. It encodes CASSVLSGGTDTQYF.

This rearrangement joins TRBV7-3 to TRBJ2-1, with TRBD1 matching 9 bases. In germline, CDR1 is SGHTA, CDR2 FQGTGA. CDR3 length: 14 amino acids. The trim removed 3 bases at V and 6 bases at J, leaving 3 bases unmatched. CDR3 region: CASSFGTGSNEQFF. CDR3 coding DNA: TGTGCCAGCAGCTTCGGGACAGGGAGCAATGAGCAGTTCTTC.

The V and J genes are TRBV11-2 and TRBJ2-5; tentative D call: TRBD1 (6 bases). Germline-derived CDR1 and CDR2 are SGHAT and FQNNGV. Trimming removed 5 bases at V and 2 bases at J, with 9 bases between. The CDR3 runs to 13 residues. CDR3 nucleotides: TGTGCCAGCAGCGTTCAGGGGCAAGAGACCCAGTACTTC. It codes for CASSVQGQETQYF.